The clone carrying this TCR beta chain turned up a few times. No antigen is known for it. The data stem from a study of glioma-infiltrating T cells. Study details: Presurgical dexamethasone in glioma patients lasted six or fewer days.

The CDR3 length is 14 residues. V was pared by 3 bases and J by 2 bases, with 1 base of the junction left unmatched. Germline CDR1 and CDR2: SGHTA and FQGNSA. Using RNA template, CDR3s of TCR alpha and beta were amplified with iRepertoire arm-PCR. TCRdb re-called the multiplex PCR reads with MiXCR, one entry per CDR3 protein. This table has 400,000 or so distinct CDR3 sequences, roughly two fifths appearing once. General study results and limits: Above-expected tissue-blood divergence occurred in all gliomas, most in low-grade ones. Signature shared blood CDR3 motifs were enriched in low-divergence and depleted in high-divergence patients. Very few CDR3 sequences were shared between tissue and blood.

V is TRBV7-2 and J is TRBJ2-7; 10 bases are shared with TRBD1. The material sequenced was glioma tissue, nonneoplastic brain tissue, or PBMCs (not recorded which). This sequence was found in a human donor with low-grade glioma or glioblastoma, undergoing nonglioma brain surgery, or in good health (not recorded which). CDR3 region: CASSFDRGPYEQYF. The DNA for the CDR3 is TGTGCCAGCAGCTTCGACAGGGGGCCCTACGAGCAGTACTTC.